Shown below are 5 T cell receptor beta chains from a single sample sequenced in a study of blood T cell repertoires in COVID-19. Some clones are missing from TCRdb's copy, which holds only in-frame ones; the method was immunoSEQ multiplex PCR. The repertoire has about 280,000 clones, 85% of them found once; the top ten carry roughly 2.6%. The sequenced material came from PBMCs or T cells enriched from blood (not recorded which). Every receptor here comes from a woman aged 45-60 years who had recovered from COVID-19.

The gene calls are TRBV4-1 and TRBJ2-7; 10 bases align to TRBD2. With 1 base clipped from V and 0 bases from J, the junction kept 9 bases outside the gene matches. Germline CDR1 reads MGHRA; CDR2 reads YSYEKL. The CDR3 extends over 18 amino acids. CDR3 residues: CASSQGLAGQTGSYEQYF. CDR3 coding DNA: TGCGCCAGCAGCCAAGGACTAGCGGGTCAAACCGGCTCCTACGAGCAGTACTTC.

CDR3 bases: TGTGCCAGCAGTCCAAGCGGGACCCAGTACTTC. Amino acid sequence: CASSPSGTQYF. The chain joins TRBV12-3 or TRBV12-4 to TRBJ2-5; D may be TRBD2 (5 bases). Deletions cut 5 bases from V and 7 bases from J, with 8 bases between. The CDR3 spans 11 residues.

The V and J genes are TRBV12-5 and TRBJ1-2; TRBD1 is a possible D gene (6 bases). CDR3 length: 15 residues. Trimming stripped 0 bases from V and 4 bases from J, with 12 bases between. Germline V gene data show CDR1 as LGHNT and CDR2 as FRNRAP. The chain's CDR3 is CASGLVRRGGYGYTF. The DNA of the CDR3 is TGTGCTAGTGGTTTGGTACGAAGGGGGGGCTATGGCTACACCTTC.

The CDR3 is CAISDSGVPYEQYF. CDR3 in DNA: TGTGCCATCAGTGATTCGGGGGTTCCCTACGAGCAGTACTTC. This chain connects TRBV10-3 to TRBJ2-7, with D possibly TRBD2 on 6 matching bases. In germline, CDR1 is ENHRY, CDR2 SYGVKD. With 3 bases removed from V and 2 bases from J, the gap between germline ends came to 11 bases. This CDR3 is 14 amino acids long.

The CDR3 spells CASSLSGVSNTGELFF. CDR3 in DNA: TGCGCCAGCAGCTTAAGCGGGGTTTCGAACACCGGGGAGCTGTTTTTT. V usage is TRBV5-1 and J usage is TRBJ2-2, with 7 bases that match TRBD2. CDR1 and CDR2 (germline): SGHRS, YFSETQ. With 2 bases clipped from V and 0 bases from J, the junction kept 4 bases outside the gene matches. The CDR3 extends over 16 amino acids.